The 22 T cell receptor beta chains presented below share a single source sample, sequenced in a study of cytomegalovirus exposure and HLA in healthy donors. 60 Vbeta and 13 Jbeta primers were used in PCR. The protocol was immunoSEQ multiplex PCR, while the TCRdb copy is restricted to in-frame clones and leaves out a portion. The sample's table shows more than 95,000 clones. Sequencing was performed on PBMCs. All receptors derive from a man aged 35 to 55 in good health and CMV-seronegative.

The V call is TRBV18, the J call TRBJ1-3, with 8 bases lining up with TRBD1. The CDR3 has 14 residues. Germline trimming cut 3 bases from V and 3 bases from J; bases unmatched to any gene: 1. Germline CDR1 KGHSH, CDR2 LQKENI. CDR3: CASSPGQGGNTIYF. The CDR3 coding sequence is TGTGCCAGCTCACCTGGACAGGGTGGAAACACCATATATTTT.

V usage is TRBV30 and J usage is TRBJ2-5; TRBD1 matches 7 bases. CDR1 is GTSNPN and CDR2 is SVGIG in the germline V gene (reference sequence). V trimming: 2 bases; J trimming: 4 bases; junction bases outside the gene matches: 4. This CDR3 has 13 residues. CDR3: CAWSKTGPETQYF. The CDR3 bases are TGTGCCTGGAGTAAGACAGGGCCAGAGACCCAGTACTTC.

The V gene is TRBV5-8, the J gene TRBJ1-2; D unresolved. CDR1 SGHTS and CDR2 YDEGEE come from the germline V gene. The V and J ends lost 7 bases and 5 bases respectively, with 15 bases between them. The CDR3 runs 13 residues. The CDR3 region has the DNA TGTGCCAGCCTTCACGCTGTTCAGTATGGCTACACCTTC. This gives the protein CASLHAVQYGYTF. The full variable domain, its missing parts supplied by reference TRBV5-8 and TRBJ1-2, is EAGVTQSPTHLIKTRGQQATLRCSPISGHTSVYWYQQALGLGLQFLLWYDEGEERNRGNFPPRFSGRQFPNYSSELNVNALELEDSALYLCASLHAVQYGYTFGSGTRLTVV.

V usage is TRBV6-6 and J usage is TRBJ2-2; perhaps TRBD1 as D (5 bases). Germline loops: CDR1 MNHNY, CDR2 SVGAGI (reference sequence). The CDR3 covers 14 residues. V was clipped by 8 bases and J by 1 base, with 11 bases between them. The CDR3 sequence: CASSPGQNTGELFF. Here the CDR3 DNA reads TGTGCCAGCTCCCCAGGACAGAACACCGGGGAGCTGTTTTTT.

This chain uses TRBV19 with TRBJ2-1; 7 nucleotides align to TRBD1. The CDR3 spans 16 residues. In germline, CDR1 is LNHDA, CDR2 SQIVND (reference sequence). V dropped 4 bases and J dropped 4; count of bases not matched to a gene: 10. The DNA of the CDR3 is TGTGCCAGTAGTACCGGACAGGAGCATCCATACAATGAGCAGTTCTTC. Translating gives CASSTGQEHPYNEQFF.

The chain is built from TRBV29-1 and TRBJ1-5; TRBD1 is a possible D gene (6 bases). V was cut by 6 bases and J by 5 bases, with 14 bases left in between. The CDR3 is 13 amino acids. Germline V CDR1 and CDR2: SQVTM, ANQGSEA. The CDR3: CSVKQGGDQPQHF. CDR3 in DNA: TGCAGCGTAAAACAGGGAGGGGATCAGCCCCAGCATTTT.

In nucleotides, the CDR3 is TGTGCCAGCAGCGCTCAGGTGGGGCTAGCGGGCGACAATGAGCAGTTCTTC. As protein: CASSAQVGLAGDNEQFF. This chain joins TRBV9 and TRBJ2-1; TRBD2 aligns across 8 bases. CDR3 length: 17 amino acids. CDR1 and CDR2 from the germline V gene are SGDLS and YYNGEE. Unmatched junction bases numbered 13, after V lost 3 bases and J lost 5 bases.

The CDR3 bases are TGTGCCAGCGGTCGGGGCAGGGGTTTAAATAATTCACCCCTCCACTTT. Amino acids: CASGRGRGLNNSPLHF. This rearrangement joins TRBV28 to TRBJ1-6, with a weak D call TRBD1 (6 bases). Germline V CDR1 and CDR2: MDHEN, SYDVKM. The CDR3 extends over 16 amino acids. V was cut by 8 bases and J by 5 bases, with 19 bases left in between.

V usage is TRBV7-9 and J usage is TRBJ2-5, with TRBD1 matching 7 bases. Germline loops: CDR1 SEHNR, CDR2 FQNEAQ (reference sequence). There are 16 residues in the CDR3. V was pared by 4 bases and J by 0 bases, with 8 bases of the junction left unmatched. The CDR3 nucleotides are TGTGCCAGCAGCTATCGACAGGGAGAGTACCAAGAGACCCAGTACTTC. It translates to CASSYRQGEYQETQYF.

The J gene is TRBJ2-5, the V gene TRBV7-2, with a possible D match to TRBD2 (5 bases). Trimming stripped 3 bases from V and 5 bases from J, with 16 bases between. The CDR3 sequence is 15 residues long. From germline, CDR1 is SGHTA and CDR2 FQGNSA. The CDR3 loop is CASSFQADAWETQYF. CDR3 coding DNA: TGTGCCAGCAGCTTTCAAGCGGATGCGTGGGAGACCCAGTACTTC.

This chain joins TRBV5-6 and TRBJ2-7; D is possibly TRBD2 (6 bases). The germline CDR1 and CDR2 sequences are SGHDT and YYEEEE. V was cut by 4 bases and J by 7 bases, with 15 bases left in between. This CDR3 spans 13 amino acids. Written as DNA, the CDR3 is TGTGCCAGCAGCGCAATTCCGGGGGTGGAGCAGTACTTC. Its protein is CASSAIPGVEQYF.

The CDR3: CASSPRTGNRNTEAFF. The CDR3 DNA follows: TGTGCCAGCAGCCCGAGGACAGGAAATAGGAACACTGAAGCTTTCTTT. The chain links TRBV5-4 to TRBJ1-1, with 7 bases lining up with TRBD1. The CDR3 has 16 amino acids. V shed 4 bases and J 1 base; nucleotides not matched to a gene: 10. The germline gives CDR1 SGHNT, CDR2 YYREEE (reference sequence).

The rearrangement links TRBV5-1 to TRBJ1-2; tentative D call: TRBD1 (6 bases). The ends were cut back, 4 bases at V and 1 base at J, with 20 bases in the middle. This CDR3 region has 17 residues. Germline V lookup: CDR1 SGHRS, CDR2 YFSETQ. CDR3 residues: CASSLGTNLLLNYGYTF. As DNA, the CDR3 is TGCGCCAGCAGCCTGGGGACAAACCTTCTACTTAACTATGGCTACACCTTC.

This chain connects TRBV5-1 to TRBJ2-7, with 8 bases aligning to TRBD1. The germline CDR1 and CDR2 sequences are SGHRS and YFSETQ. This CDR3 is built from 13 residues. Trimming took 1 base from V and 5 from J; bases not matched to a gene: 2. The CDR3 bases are TGCGCCAGCAGCTTGCAGGGGGCGGACGAGCAGTACTTC. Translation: CASSLQGADEQYF. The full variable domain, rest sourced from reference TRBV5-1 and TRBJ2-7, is KAGVTQTPRYLIKTRGQQVTLSCSPISGHRSVSWYQQTPGQGLQFLFEYFSETQRNKGNFPGRFSGRQFSNSRSEMNVSTLELGDSALYLCASSLQGADEQYFGPGTRLTVT.

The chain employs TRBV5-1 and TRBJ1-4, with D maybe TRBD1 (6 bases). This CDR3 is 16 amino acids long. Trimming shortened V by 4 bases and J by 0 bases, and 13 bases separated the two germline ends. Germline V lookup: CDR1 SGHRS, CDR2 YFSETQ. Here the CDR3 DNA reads TGCGCCAGCAGCCCTCGACAGGACTCAACTAATGAAAAACTGTTTTTT. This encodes CASSPRQDSTNEKLFF.

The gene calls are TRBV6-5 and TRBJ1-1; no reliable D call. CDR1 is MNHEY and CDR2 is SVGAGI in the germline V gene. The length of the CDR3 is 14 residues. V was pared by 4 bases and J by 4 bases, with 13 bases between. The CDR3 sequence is CASSSEGGSTEAFF. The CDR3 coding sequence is TGTGCCAGCAGTTCCGAGGGTGGGAGCACTGAAGCTTTCTTT.

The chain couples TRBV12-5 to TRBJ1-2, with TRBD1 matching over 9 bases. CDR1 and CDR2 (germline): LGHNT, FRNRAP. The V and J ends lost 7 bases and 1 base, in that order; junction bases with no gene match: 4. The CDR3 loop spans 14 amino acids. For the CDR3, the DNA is TGTGCTAGTGCCCCGGGACAGGGTAACTATGGCTACACCTTC. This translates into CASAPGQGNYGYTF.

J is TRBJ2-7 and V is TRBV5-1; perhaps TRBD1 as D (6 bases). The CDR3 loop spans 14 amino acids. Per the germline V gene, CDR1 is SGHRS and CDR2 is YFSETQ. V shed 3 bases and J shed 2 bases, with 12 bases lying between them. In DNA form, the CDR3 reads TGCGCCAGCAGCTGGATGGACAGCGCCTACGAGCAGTACTTC. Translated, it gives CASSWMDSAYEQYF.

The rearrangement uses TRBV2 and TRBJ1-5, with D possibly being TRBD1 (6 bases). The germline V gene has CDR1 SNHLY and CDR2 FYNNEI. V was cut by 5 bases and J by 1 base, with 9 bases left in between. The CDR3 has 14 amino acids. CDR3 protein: CASSRTASNQPQHF. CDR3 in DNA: TGTGCCAGCAGTCGGACAGCCAGCAATCAGCCCCAGCATTTT.

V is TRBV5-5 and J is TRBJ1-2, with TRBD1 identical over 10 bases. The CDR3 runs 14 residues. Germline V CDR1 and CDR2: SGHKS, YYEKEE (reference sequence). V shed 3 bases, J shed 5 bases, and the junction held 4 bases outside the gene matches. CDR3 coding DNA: TGTGCCAGCAGCTGGGACAGGGGAAGTTATGGCTACACCTTC. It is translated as CASSWDRGSYGYTF.

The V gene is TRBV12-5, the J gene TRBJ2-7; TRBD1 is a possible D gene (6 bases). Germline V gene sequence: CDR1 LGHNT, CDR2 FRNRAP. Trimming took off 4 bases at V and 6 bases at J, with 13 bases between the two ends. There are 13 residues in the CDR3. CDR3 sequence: CASGSSRGGEQYF. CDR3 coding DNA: TGTGCTAGTGGTTCGTCAAGAGGGGGCGAGCAGTACTTC.

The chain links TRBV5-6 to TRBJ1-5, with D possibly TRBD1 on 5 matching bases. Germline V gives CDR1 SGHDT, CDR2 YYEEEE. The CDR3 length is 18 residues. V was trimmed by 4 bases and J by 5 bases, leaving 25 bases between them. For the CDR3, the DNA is TGTGCCAGCAGCCAGGGCCGGCCCACCGGTCCCTCCCATCAGCCCCAGCATTTT. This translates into CASSQGRPTGPSHQPQHF. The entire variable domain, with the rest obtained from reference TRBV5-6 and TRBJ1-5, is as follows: DAGVTQSPTHLIKTRGQQVTLRCSPKSGHDTVSWYQQALGQGPQFIFQYYEEEERQRGNFPDRFSGHQFPNYSSELNVNALLLGDSALYLCASSQGRPTGPSHQPQHFGDGTRLSIL.